This T cell receptor (beta chain) was documented in a study of PD-1 blockade in classical Hodgkin lymphoma. Study-level information: The patients were dosed with nivolumab 3 mg/kg, infused intravenously every 2 weeks. Findings and limits, study-wide: Newly diagnosed patients and complete responders had comparable diversity at baseline. Nivolumab initiation under 1 year post-ASCT meant exclusion. Compared with baseline, CD4+ but not CD8+ TCR diversity had risen significantly by C4D1.

TCRdb's table, derived via immunoSEQ multiplex PCR, lists solely in-frame clones and lacks some. The sample consists of some 96,000 clones, more than 85% of them appearing once. Remarks on this clone: Its antigen is unidentified.

The CDR3 extends over 13 amino acids. V lost 8 bases and J lost 2, with 11 bases in between. CDR1 and CDR2 (germline): MNHEY, SMNVEV (reference sequence). The time point is: cycle 4 day 1 (C4D1), after less than seven weeks of nivolumab. Each of the patients experienced relapse following autologous stem cell transplantation, and their brentuximab vedotin exposure differed. The sequence derives from a human donor with classical Hodgkin lymphoma. The chain carries TRBV27 and TRBJ2-3, with D perhaps TRBD1 (6 bases). Specimen: peripheral blood mononuclear cells (PBMCs), collected before the fourth cycle of nivolumab. CDR3 in DNA: TGTGCCAGCCGGACAGAAATCACAGATACGCAGTATTTT. Its protein is CASRTEITDTQYF.